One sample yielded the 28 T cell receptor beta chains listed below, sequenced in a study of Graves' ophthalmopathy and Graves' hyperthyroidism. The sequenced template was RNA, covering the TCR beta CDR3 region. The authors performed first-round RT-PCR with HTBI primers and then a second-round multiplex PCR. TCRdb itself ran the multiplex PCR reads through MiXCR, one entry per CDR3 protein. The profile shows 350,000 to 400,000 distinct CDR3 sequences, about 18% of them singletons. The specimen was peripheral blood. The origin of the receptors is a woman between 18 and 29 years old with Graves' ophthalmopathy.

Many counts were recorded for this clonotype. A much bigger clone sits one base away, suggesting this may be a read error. In nucleotides, the CDR3 is TGTGCCAGCAGTTACTTCGGGACGAACACTGAAGCTTTCTTT. This gives the protein CASSYFGTNTEAFF. The V and J genes are TRBV6-5 and TRBJ1-1, with D possibly TRBD1 on 5 matching bases. The CDR3 spans 14 residues. With 1 base removed from V and 1 base from J, the gap between germline ends came to 7 bases. Germline V gene lookup returns CDR1 MNHEY and CDR2 SVGAGI.

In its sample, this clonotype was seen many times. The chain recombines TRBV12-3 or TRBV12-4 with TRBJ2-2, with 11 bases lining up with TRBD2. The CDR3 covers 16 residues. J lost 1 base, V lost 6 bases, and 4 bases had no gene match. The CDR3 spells CASRLGLAVNTGELFF. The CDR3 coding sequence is TGTGCCAGCAGATTGGGACTAGCGGTGAACACCGGGGAGCTGTTTTTT.

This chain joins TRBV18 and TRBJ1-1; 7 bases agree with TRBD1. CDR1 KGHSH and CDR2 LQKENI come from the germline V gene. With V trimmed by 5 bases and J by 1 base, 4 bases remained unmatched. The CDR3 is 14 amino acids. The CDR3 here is CASSTGAKNTEAFF. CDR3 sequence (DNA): TGTGCCAGCTCAACAGGGGCTAAGAACACTGAAGCTTTCTTT.

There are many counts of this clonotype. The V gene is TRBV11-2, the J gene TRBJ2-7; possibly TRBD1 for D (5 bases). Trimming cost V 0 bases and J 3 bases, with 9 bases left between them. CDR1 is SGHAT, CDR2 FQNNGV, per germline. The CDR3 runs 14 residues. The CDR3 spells CASSLDAGIYEQYF. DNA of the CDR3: TGTGCCAGCAGCTTAGATGCAGGGATCTACGAGCAGTACTTC.

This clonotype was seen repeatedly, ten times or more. CDR3 DNA: TGTGCCAGCAGCTTAGCGGGGGGGGTCATCGGGGAGCTGTTTTTT. Translated, it gives CASSLAGGVIGELFF. The V gene is TRBV27, the J gene TRBJ2-2, with 11 bases matching TRBD2. J lost 7 bases, V lost 6 bases, and 7 bases had no gene match. CDR3 length equals 15 residues. CDR1 is MNHEY, CDR2 SMNVEV, per germline (reference sequence).

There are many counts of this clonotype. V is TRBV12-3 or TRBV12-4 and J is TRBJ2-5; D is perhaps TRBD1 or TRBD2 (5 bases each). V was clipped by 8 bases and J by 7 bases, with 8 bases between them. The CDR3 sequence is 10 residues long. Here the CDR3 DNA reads TGTGCCAGCGGTGGGGGGACCCAGTACTTC. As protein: CASGGGTQYF.

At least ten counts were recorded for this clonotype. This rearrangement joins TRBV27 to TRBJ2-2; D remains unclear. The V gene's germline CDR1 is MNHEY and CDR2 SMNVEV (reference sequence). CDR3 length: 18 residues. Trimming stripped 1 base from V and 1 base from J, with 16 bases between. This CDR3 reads CASSLFDFALMNTGELFF. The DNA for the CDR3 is TGTGCCAGCAGTTTATTCGATTTTGCCCTAATGAACACCGGGGAGCTGTTTTTT.

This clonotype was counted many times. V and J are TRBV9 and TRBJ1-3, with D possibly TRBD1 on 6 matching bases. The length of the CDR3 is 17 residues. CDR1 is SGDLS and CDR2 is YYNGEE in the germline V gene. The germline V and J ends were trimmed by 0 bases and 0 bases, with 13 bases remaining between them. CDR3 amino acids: CASSVGGGLLSGNTIYF. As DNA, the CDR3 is TGTGCCAGCAGCGTAGGCGGGGGGCTCCTCTCTGGAAACACCATATATTTT.

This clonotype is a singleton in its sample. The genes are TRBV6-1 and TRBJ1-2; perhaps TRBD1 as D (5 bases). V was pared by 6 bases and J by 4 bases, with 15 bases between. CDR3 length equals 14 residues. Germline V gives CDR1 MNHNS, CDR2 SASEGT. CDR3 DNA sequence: TGTGCCAGCAGAACCGGGACTACCGTCTATGGCTACACCTTC. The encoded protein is CASRTGTTVYGYTF.

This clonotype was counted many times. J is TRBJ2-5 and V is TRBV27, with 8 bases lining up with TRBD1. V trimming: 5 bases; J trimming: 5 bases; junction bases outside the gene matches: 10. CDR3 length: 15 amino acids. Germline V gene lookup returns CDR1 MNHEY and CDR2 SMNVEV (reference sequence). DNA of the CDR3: TGTGCCAGCAGTGGACGGACAGGGTGGGGTGAGACCCAGTACTTC. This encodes CASSGRTGWGETQYF.

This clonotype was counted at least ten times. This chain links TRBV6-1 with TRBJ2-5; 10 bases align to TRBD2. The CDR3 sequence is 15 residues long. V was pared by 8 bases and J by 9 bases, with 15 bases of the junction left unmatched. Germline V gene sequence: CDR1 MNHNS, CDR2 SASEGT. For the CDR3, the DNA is TGTGCCAGCTTGAGCGGGAGGGCCGGTAGCGAGGCCCAGTACTTC. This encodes CASLSGRAGSEAQYF.

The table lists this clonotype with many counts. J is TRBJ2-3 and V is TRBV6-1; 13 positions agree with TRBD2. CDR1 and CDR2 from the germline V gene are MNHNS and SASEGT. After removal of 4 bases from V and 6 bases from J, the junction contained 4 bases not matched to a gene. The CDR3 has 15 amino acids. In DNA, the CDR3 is TGTGCCAGCAGTGTAACTAGCGGGGGGGGCGATACGCAGTATTTT. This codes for CASSVTSGGGDTQYF.

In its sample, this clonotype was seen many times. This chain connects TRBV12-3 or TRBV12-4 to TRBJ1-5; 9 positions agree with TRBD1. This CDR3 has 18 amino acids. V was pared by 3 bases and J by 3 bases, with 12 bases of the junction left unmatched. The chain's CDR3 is CASSLNRGQSPFNQPQHF. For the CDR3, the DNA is TGTGCCAGCAGTTTGAACAGGGGGCAATCCCCCTTCAATCAGCCCCAGCATTTT.

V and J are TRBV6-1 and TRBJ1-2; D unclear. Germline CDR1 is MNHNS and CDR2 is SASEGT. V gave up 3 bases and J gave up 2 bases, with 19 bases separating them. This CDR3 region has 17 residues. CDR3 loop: CASSESPRESPNYGYTF. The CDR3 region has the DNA TGTGCCAGCAGTGAGAGTCCGAGGGAATCCCCAAACTATGGCTACACCTTC.

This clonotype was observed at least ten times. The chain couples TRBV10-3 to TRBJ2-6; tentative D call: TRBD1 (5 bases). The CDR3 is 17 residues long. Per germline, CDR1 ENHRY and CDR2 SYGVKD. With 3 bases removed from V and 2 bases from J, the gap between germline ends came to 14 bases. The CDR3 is CAISDLLREPGANVLTF. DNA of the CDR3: TGTGCCATCAGTGATCTCCTCAGGGAACCTGGGGCCAACGTCCTGACTTTC.

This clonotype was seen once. CDR3 protein: CATEDRGSSGTYEQYF. CDR3 nucleotide sequence: TGTGCCACGGAGGACAGGGGTTCCAGCGGGACATACGAGCAGTACTTC. The rearrangement joins TRBV24-1 to TRBJ2-7; TRBD1 agrees at 9 bases. V gave up 10 bases and J gave up 4 bases; unmatched junction bases: 16. Germline V CDR1 and CDR2: KGHDR, SFDVKD. The CDR3 has 16 residues.

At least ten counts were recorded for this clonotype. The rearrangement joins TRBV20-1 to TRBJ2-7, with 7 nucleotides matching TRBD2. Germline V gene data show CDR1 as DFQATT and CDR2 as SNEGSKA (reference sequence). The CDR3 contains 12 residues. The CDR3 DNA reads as TGCAGGGCGGGGGACGGAGCCTACGAGCAGTACTTC. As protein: CRAGDGAYEQYF.

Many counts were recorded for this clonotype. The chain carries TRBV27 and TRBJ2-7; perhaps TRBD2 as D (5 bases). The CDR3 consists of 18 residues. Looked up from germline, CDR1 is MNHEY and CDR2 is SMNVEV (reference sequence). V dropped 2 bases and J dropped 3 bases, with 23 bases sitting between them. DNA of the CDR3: TGTGCCAGCAGTTTAAGTGTTTTTCTGAGGGAAGGAAACTACGAGCAGTACTTC. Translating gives CASSLSVFLREGNYEQYF.

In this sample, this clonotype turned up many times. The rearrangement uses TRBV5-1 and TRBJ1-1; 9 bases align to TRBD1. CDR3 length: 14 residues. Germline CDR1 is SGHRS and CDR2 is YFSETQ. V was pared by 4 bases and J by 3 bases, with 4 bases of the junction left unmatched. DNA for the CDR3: TGCGCCAGCAGCCCCGACAGGGGGGACACTGAAGCTTTCTTT. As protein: CASSPDRGDTEAFF.

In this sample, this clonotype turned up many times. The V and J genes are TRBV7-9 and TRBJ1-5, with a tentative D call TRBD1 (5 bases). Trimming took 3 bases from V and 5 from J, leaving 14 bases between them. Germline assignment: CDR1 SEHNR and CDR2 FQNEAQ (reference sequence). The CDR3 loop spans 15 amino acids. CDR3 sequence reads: CASSFQGTGYQPQHF. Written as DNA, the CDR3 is TGTGCCAGCAGCTTCCAGGGAACGGGGTATCAGCCCCAGCATTTT.

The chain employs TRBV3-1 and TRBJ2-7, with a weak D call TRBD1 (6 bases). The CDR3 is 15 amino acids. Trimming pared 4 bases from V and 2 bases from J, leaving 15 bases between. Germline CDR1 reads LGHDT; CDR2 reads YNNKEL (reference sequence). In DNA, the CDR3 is TGTGCCAGCAGCCCAAGGACAGTATTTACCTACGAGCAGTACTTC. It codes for CASSPRTVFTYEQYF.

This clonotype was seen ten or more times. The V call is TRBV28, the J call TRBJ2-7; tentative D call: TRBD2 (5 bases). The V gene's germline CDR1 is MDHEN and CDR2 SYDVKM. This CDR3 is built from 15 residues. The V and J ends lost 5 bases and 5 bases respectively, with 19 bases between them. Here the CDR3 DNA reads TGTGCCAGCAGTATTCAGTCGGCGGGTGTCGACGAGCAGTACTTC. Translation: CASSIQSAGVDEQYF.

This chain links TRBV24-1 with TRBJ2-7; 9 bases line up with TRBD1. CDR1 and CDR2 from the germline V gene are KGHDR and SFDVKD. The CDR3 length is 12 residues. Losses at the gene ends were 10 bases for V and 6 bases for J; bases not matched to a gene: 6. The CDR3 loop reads CATLQGACEQYF. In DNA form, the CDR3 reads TGTGCCACGCTACAGGGGGCGTGCGAGCAGTACTTC.

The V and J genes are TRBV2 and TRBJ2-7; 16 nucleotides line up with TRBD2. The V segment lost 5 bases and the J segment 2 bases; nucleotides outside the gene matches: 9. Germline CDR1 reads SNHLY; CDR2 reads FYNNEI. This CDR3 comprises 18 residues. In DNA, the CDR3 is TGTGCCAGCAGTCCTATTGGGACTAGCGGGAGGGTGACCTACGAGCAGTACTTC. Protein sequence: CASSPIGTSGRVTYEQYF.

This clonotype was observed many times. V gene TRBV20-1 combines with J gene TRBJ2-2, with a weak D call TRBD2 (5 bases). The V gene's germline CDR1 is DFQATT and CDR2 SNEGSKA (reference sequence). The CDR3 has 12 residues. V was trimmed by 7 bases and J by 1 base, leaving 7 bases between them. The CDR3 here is CSVGGNTGELFF. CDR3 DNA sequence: TGCAGTGTAGGAGGGAACACCGGGGAGCTGTTTTTT.

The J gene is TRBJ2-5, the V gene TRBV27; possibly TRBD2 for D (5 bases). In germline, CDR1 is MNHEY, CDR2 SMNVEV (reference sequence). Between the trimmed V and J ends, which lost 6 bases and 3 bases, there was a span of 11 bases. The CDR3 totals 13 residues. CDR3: CASSSLEKETQYF. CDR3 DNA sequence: TGTGCCAGCAGCTCACTAGAGAAAGAGACCCAGTACTTC.

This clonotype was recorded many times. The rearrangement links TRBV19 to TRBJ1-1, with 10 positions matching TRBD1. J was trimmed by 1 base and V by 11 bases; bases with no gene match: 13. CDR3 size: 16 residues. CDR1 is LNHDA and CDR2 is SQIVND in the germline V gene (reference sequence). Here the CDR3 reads CAAVTGGAVGNTEAFF. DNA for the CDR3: TGTGCCGCGGTGACAGGGGGCGCCGTGGGGAACACTGAAGCTTTCTTT.

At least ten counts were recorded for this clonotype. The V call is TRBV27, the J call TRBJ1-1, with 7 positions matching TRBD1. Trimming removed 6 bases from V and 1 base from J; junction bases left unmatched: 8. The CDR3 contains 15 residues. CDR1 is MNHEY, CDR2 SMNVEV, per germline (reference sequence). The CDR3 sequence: CASRTSGQSNTEAFF. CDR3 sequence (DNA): TGTGCCAGCAGGACCTCGGGACAGTCGAACACTGAAGCTTTCTTT.